This T cell receptor beta chain was profiled in a study of T cells of healthy individuals. MiXCR, applied by TCRdb to the 5' RACE reads, yields one record per CDR3 protein. This sample has about 53,000 distinct CDR3 sequences, with roughly 14% found just once. Germline assignment: CDR1 SGDLS and CDR2 YYNGEE. This CDR3 has 15 residues. V trimming: 4 bases; J trimming: 5 bases; junction bases outside the gene matches: 5. The V gene is TRBV9, the J gene TRBJ2-5; 13 positions agree with TRBD2. The source is a human donor in good health. CDR3 loop: CASSSRTSGSETQYF. The CDR3 DNA reads as TGTGCCAGCAGCTCCCGGACTAGCGGGAGTGAGACCCAGTACTTC.